A selection of T cell receptor beta chains follows, all from one sample in a study of early T cells in non-severe SARS-CoV-2 infection. TCRdb re-called the 5' RACE reads with MiXCR, one entry per CDR3 protein. The profile shows 70,000 to 95,000 distinct CDR3 sequences, approximately 10% of them singletons. The sample taken for sequencing was whole blood. The receptors here all came from an adult who was a healthcare worker with PCR-confirmed SARS-CoV-2 infection or an uninfected control (not recorded which). Each CDR3 is given with its conserved first and last residue. The D gene is left open where the match is weak. Size tells how often a clone was seen (once, few, many) or the class of an expanded clone, and some rows leave it out.

V	D	J	size	CDR3	DNA
TRBV3-1	.	TRBJ2-7	few	CASSQVGPYEQYF	TGTGCCAGCAGCCAAGTGGGCCCCTACGAGCAGTACTTC
TRBV5-1	TRBD1	TRBJ1-3	many	CASSTGQQGNTIYF	TGCGCCAGCAGCACGGGACAGCAAGGAAACACCATATATTTT
TRBV13	.	TRBJ2-1	.	CASSLREDQDNEQFF	TGTGCCAGCAGCTTAAGGGAGGACCAAGACAATGAGCAGTTCTTC
TRBV6-5	TRBD1	TRBJ2-1	few	CASSYSHRGYNEQFF	TGTGCCAGCAGTTACTCGCACAGGGGGTACAATGAGCAGTTCTTC
TRBV15	.	TRBJ2-3	few	CATSRETDTQYF	TGTGCCACCAGCAGAGAAACAGATACGCAGTATTTT
TRBV9	.	TRBJ2-1	.	CASSAGPNNEQFF	TGTGCCAGCAGCGCCGGGCCGAACAATGAGCAGTTCTTC
TRBV4-3	TRBD1	TRBJ1-6	many	CASSQGVGQGYNSPLHF	TGCGCCAGCAGCCAGGGGGTTGGACAGGGTTATAATTCACCCCTCCACTTT
TRBV29-1	TRBD1	TRBJ1-1	.	CSVIQGSIEAFF	TGCAGCGTTATACAGGGGTCGATTGAAGCTTTCTTT
TRBV3-1	.	TRBJ1-1	many	CASSLRGAANTEAFF	TGTGCCAGCAGCCTCCGGGGGGCGGCGAACACTGAAGCTTTCTTT
TRBV3-1	.	TRBJ2-7	few	CASSQLADEQYF	TGTGCCAGCAGCCAATTAGCAGACGAGCAGTACTTC
TRBV12-3/TRBV12-4	.	TRBJ2-6	.	CASSFTTASGANVLTF	TGTGCCAGCAGTTTCACAACAGCATCTGGGGCCAACGTCCTGACTTTC
TRBV25-1	.	TRBJ2-2	.	CASSPGVTGELFF	TGTGCCAGCAGTCCCGGGGTCACCGGGGAGCTGTTTTTT